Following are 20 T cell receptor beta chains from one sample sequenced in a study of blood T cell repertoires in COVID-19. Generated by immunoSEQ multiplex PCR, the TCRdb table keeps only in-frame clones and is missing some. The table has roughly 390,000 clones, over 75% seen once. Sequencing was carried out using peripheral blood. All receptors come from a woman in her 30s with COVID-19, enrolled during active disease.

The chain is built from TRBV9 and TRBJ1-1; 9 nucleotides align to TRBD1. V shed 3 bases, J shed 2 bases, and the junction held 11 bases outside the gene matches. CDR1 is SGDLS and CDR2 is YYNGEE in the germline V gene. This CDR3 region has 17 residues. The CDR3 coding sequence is TGTGCCAGCAGCGAGAGGACAGGGGCTCCTTTAAACACTGAAGCTTTCTTT. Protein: CASSERTGAPLNTEAFF.

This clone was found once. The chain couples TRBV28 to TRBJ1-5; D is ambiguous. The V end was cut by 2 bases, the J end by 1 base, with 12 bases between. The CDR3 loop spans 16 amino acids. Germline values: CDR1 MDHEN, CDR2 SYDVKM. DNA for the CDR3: TGTGCCAGCAGTTTAACCGTGCTGAGGAGCAATCAGCCCCAGCATTTT. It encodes CASSLTVLRSNQPQHF.

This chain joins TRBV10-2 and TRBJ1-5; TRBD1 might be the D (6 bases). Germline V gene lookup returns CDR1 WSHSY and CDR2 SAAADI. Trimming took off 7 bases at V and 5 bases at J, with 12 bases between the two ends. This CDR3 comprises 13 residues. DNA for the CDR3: TGCGCCAGCATAGGGGGACTATATCAGCCCCAGCATTTT. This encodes CASIGGLYQPQHF.

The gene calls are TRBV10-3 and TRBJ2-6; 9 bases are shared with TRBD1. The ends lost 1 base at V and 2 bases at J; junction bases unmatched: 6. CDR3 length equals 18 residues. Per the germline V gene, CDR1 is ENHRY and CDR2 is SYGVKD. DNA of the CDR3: TGTGCCATCAGTGAGTTCGGGACAGGGAACCCTGGGGCCAACGTCCTGACTTTC. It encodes CAISEFGTGNPGANVLTF.

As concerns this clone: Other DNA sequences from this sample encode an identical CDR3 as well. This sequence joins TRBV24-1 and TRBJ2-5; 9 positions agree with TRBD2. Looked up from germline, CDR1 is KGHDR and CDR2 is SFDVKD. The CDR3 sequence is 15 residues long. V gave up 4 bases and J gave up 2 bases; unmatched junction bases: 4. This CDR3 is CATSEPTSGQETQYF. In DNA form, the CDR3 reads TGTGCCACCAGTGAGCCAACTAGCGGGCAAGAGACCCAGTACTTC.

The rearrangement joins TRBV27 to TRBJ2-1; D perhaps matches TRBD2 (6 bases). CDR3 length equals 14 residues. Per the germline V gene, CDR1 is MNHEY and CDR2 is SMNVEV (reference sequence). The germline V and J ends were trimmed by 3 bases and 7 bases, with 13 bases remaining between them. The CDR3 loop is CASSLGLLGNEQFF. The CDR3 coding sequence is TGTGCCAGCAGTTTGGGACTCCTCGGGAATGAGCAGTTCTTC.

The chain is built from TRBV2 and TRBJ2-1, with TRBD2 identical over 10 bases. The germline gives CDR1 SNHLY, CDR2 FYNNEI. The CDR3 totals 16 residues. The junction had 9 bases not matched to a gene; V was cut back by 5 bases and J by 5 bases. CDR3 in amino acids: CASSHGRLAGNNEQFF. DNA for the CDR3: TGTGCCAGCAGTCACGGTCGACTAGCGGGTAACAATGAGCAGTTCTTC. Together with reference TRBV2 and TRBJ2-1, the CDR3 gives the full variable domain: EPEVTQTPSHQVTQMGQEVILRCVPISNHLYFYWYRQILGQKVEFLVSFYNNEISEKSEIFDDQFSVERPDGSNFTLKIRSTKLEDSAMYFCASSHGRLAGNNEQFFGPGTRLTVL.

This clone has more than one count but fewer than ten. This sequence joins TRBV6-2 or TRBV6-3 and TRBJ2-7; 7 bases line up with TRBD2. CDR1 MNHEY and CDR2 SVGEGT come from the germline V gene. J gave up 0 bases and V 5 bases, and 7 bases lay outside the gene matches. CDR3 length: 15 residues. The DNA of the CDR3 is TGTGCCAGCAGTACAACTAGCGCTAGCTCCTACGAGCAGTACTTC. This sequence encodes CASSTTSASSYEQYF.

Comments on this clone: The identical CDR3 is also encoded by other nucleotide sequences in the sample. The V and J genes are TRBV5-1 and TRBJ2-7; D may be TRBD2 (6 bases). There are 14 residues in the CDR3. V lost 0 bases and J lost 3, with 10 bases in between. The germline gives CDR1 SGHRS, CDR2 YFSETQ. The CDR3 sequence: CASSLGGLSYEQYF. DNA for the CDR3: TGCGCCAGCAGCTTGGGGGGACTGAGCTACGAGCAGTACTTC. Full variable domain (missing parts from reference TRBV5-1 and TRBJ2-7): KAGVTQTPRYLIKTRGQQVTLSCSPISGHRSVSWYQQTPGQGLQFLFEYFSETQRNKGNFPGRFSGRQFSNSRSEMNVSTLELGDSALYLCASSLGGLSYEQYFGPGTRLTVT.

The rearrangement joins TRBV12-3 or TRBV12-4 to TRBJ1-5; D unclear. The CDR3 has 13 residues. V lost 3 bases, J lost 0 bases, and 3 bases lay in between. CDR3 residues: CASSFNSNQPQHF. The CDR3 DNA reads TGTGCCAGCAGTTTCAATAGCAATCAGCCCCAGCATTTT.

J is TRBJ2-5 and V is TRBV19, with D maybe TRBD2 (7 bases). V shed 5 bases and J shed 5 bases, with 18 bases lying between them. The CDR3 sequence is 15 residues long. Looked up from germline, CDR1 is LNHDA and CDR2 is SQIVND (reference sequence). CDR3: CASSGGTRGDETQYF. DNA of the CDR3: TGTGCCAGTAGTGGCGGGACACGGGGGGACGAGACCCAGTACTTC.

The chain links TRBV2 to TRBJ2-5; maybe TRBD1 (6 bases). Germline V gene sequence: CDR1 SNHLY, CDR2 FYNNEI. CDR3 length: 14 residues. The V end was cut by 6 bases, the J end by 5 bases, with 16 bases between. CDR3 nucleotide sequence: TGTGCCAGCAGCGGAAGCCCTCAGGGGGAGACCCAGTACTTC. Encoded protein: CASSGSPQGETQYF.

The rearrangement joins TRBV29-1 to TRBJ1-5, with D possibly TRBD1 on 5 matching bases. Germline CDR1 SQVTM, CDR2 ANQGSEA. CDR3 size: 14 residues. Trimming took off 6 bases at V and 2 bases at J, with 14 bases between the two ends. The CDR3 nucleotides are TGCAGCGTGCGGGACCTTGAGGGCAATCAGCCCCAGCATTTT. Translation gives CSVRDLEGNQPQHF.

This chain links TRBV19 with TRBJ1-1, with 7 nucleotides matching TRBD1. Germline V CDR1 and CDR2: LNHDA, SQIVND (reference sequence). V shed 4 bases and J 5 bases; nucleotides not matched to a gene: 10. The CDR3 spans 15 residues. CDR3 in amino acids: CASSTHRGRVTEAFF. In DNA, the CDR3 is TGTGCCAGTAGTACCCACAGGGGTAGGGTGACTGAAGCTTTCTTT. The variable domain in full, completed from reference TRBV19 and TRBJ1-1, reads DGGITQSPKYLFRKEGQNVTLSCEQNLNHDAMYWYRQDPGQGLRLIYYSQIVNDFQKGDIAEGYSVSREKKESFPLTVTSAQKNPTAFYLCASSTHRGRVTEAFFGQGTRLTVV.

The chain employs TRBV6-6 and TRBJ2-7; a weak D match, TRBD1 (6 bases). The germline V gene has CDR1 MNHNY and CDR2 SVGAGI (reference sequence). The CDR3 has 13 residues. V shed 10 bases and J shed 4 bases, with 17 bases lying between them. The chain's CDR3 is CATMRDTLYEQYF. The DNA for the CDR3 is TGTGCCACCATGAGGGACACCTTATACGAGCAGTACTTC.

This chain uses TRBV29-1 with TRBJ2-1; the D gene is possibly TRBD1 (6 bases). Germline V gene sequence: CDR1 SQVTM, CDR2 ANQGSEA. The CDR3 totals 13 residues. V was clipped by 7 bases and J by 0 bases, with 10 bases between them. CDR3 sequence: CSGQTGSYNEQFF. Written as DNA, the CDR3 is TGCAGCGGTCAGACAGGCTCCTACAATGAGCAGTTCTTC.

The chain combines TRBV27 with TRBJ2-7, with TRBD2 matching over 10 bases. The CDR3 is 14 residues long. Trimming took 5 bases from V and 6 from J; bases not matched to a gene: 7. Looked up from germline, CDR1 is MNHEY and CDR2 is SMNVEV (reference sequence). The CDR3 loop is CASSPGLADREQYF. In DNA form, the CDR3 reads TGTGCCAGCAGTCCTGGACTAGCGGATCGCGAGCAGTACTTC.

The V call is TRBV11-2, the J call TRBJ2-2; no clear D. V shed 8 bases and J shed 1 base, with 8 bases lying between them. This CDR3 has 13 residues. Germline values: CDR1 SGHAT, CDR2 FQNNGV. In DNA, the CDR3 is TGTGCCAGCGAGGTACAGAACACCGGGGAGCTGTTTTTT. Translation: CASEVQNTGELFF.

DNA of the CDR3: TGTGCCAGCTCCCGCGACAGGGCAGAGACCCAGTACTTC. Protein: CASSRDRAETQYF. The chain links TRBV18 to TRBJ2-5; 7 positions agree with TRBD1. Germline V gives CDR1 KGHSH, CDR2 LQKENI. V trimming: 6 bases; J trimming: 4 bases; junction bases outside the gene matches: 5. The CDR3 is 13 amino acids.

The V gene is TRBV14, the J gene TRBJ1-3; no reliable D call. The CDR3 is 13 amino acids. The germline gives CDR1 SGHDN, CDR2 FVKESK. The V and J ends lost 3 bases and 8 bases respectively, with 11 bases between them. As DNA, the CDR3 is TGTGCCAGCAGCCACCAGATCCGGGACACCATATATTTT. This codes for CASSHQIRDTIYF.